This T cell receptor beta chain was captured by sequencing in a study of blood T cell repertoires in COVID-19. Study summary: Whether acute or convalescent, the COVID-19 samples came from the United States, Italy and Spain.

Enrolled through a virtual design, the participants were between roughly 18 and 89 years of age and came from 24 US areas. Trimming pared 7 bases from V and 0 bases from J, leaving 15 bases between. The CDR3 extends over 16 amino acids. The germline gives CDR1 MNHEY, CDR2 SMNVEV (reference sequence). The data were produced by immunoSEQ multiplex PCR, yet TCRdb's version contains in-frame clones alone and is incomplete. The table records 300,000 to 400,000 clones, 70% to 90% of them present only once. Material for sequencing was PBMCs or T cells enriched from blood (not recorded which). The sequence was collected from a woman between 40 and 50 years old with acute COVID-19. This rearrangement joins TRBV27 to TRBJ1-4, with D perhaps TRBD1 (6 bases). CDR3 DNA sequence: TGTGCCAGCACCCTCCGGGACACAACAACTAATGAAAAACTGTTTTTT. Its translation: CASTLRDTTTNEKLFF.